Listed below are T cell receptor beta chains from one sample, sequenced in a study of cytomegalovirus exposure and HLA in healthy donors. The data were produced by immunoSEQ multiplex PCR, yet TCRdb's version contains in-frame clones alone and is incomplete. The sample includes roughly 190,000 clones, 87% of them seen just once. Sequenced sample: PBMCs. Receptors originate from a man younger than 45 in good health and CMV-seronegative. Both conserved end residues are trimmed from each CDR3. Fields, in order: J gene, V gene, CDR3 length, CDR3 protein.

J gene: TRBJ2-1
V gene: TRBV7-2
CDR3 length: 13
CDR3 protein: ASSLGLATDNEQF

J gene: TRBJ1-5
V gene: TRBV7-2
CDR3 length: 16
CDR3 protein: ASSSGTGTGLSNQPQH

J gene: TRBJ1-1
V gene: TRBV7-7
CDR3 length: 10
CDR3 protein: ASATVCTEAF

J gene: TRBJ2-3
V gene: TRBV2
CDR3 length: 11
CDR3 protein: ASWTSDTDTQY

J gene: TRBJ1-2
V gene: TRBV7-2
CDR3 length: 12
CDR3 protein: ASTYRDRPYGYT

J gene: TRBJ1-4
V gene: TRBV11-2
CDR3 length: 13
CDR3 protein: ASSLQGIEYEKLF

J gene: TRBJ2-7
V gene: TRBV5-1
CDR3 length: 14
CDR3 protein: ASSLGVGTPSYEQY

J gene: TRBJ2-7
V gene: TRBV11-2
CDR3 length: 14
CDR3 protein: ASRYFGGVGDYEQY

J gene: TRBJ1-2
V gene: TRBV28
CDR3 length: 8
CDR3 protein: ATLGGGYT

J gene: TRBJ1-1
V gene: TRBV19
CDR3 length: 12
CDR3 protein: ASSPTGANTEAF

J gene: TRBJ1-1
V gene: TRBV19
CDR3 length: 10
CDR3 protein: ASGIVGAEAF

J gene: TRBJ1-2
V gene: TRBV5-5
CDR3 length: 12
CDR3 protein: ASRRPGQNYGYT

J gene: TRBJ2-5
V gene: TRBV5-1
CDR3 length: 10
CDR3 protein: ARRQTQETQY

J gene: TRBJ1-6
V gene: TRBV6-5
CDR3 length: 12
CDR3 protein: ASSYGTGTSPLH

J gene: TRBJ2-5
V gene: TRBV2
CDR3 length: 12
CDR3 protein: ATGGGTLQETQY

J gene: TRBJ2-6
V gene: TRBV19
CDR3 length: 15
CDR3 protein: ASSDPDRLSGANVLT

J gene: TRBJ2-3
V gene: TRBV15
CDR3 length: 13
CDR3 protein: ATSRNQEGPDTQY

J gene: TRBJ1-2
V gene: TRBV5-1
CDR3 length: 11
CDR3 protein: ASSSGQGNGYT

J gene: TRBJ2-7
V gene: TRBV2
CDR3 length: 14
CDR3 protein: ASSSRRDRPSYEQY

J gene: TRBJ2-5
V gene: TRBV5-1
CDR3 length: 13
CDR3 protein: ASRTSGGSQETQY

J gene: TRBJ1-1
V gene: TRBV5-1
CDR3 length: 14
CDR3 protein: ASSSTSGVVDTEAF

J gene: TRBJ1-1
V gene: TRBV7-2
CDR3 length: 12
CDR3 protein: ASSRRGQGTEAF

J gene: TRBJ2-1
V gene: TRBV4-2
CDR3 length: 14
CDR3 protein: ASSQEGGLAGSGQF

J gene: TRBJ2-7
V gene: TRBV29-1
CDR3 length: 10
CDR3 protein: SVRRGSYEQY

J gene: TRBJ2-3
V gene: TRBV25-1
CDR3 length: 14
CDR3 protein: ASSDRSGTGTDTQY

J gene: TRBJ2-3
V gene: TRBV25-1
CDR3 length: 11
CDR3 protein: ASTQTGVGTQY

J gene: TRBJ1-1
V gene: TRBV7-9
CDR3 length: 12
CDR3 protein: ASSRQGLNTEAF